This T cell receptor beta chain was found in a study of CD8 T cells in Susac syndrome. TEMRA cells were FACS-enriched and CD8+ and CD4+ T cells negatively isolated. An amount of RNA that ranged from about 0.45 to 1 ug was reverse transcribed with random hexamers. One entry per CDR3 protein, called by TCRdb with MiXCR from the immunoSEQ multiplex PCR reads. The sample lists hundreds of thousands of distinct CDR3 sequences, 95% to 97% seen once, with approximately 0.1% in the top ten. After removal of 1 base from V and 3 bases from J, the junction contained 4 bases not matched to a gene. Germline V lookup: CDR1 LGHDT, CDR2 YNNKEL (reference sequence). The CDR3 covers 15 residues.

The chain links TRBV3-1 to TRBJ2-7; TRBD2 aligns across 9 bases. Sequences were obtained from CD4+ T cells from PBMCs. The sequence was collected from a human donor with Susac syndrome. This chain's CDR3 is CASSQGSSGSYEQYF. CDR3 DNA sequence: TGTGCCAGCAGCCAAGGAAGTAGCGGGAGCTACGAGCAGTACTTC.